This T cell receptor beta chain was found in a study of blood T cells in healthy people across ages. Each donor's blood draw was around 9.2 milliliters of peripheral blood. Study outcomes and limitations: Unsorted PBMC material precluded a definitive naive versus antigen-experienced comparison. Correlation between TCR beta diversity and naive T cell percentage was strong.

A second about 6 to 12 cycle PCR used barcoded and J-beta primers. Every sample gave at least 2.5 million paired-end reads containing CDR3. In TCRdb, the 5' RACE reads were re-called with MiXCR into one record per CDR3 protein. The repertoire holds around 690,000 distinct CDR3 sequences, with roughly 50% as singletons. Comments on this clonotype: No antigen is known for it.

This clonotype was sampled from a man aged 55 to 70 in good health. Sequencing used blood.

CDR3 in DNA: TGTGCCAGCAGCCCGCGGACAGACAATGGCTACACCTTC. Translation: CASSPRTDNGYTF. V gene TRBV11-2 combines with J gene TRBJ1-2, with D maybe TRBD1 (6 bases). The CDR3 consists of 13 residues. Germline CDR1 is SGHAT and CDR2 is FQNNGV. V was pared by 5 bases and J by 6 bases, with 13 bases between. The whole variable domain, remainder taken from reference TRBV11-2 and TRBJ1-2, is EAGVAQSPRYKIIEKRQSVAFWCNPISGHATLYWYQQILGQGPKLLIQFQNNGVVDDSQLPKDRFSAERLKGVDSTLKIQPAKLEDSAVYLCASSPRTDNGYTFGSGTRLTVV.